These T cell receptor beta chains were read from a single sample in a study of beta chain features in type 1 diabetes. Sequenced by immunoSEQ multiplex PCR; TCRdb stores in-frame clones only, minus some. The table has 200,000 to 250,000 clones, 7.5% to 10% seen once. The sample taken for sequencing was naive CD4+ T cells from blood. All receptors derive from a woman aged 18-30 years in good health. CDR3s leave out the opening cysteine and the closing phenylalanine or tryptophan.

v_gene,j_gene,CDR3aa
TRBV25-1,TRBJ2-2,ASRRQGETGELF
TRBV29-1,TRBJ1-2,SVDGTGDNYGYT
TRBV18,TRBJ2-5,ASSPTVQETQY
TRBV5-1,TRBJ2-3,ASSLEAGWSDTQY
TRBV7-8,TRBJ1-5,ASSLGQGGRYQPQH
TRBV15,TRBJ1-6,ATSRETGLRVSPLH
TRBV6-5,TRBJ1-2,ASSGRQGAYGYT
TRBV25-1,TRBJ2-7,ASSEQGPLEQY
TRBV6-1,TRBJ1-3,ASSEVLGQGISGNTIY
TRBV6-1,TRBJ2-1,ASSRGYNEQF
TRBV7-2,TRBJ1-1,ASSLAGRGRGGLGTEAF
TRBV5-6,TRBJ2-1,ASSRTSGRAVGEQF
TRBV19,TRBJ1-5,ASMSPAGLNQPQH
TRBV6-5,TRBJ2-7,ASSHRGTSSYEQY
TRBV9,TRBJ2-5,ASSFRGNQETQY
TRBV19,TRBJ2-2,ASLNRLAGGPGELF
TRBV29-1,TRBJ1-6,RGSGQGSPLH
TRBV19,TRBJ1-6,ASGRGSYNSPLH
TRBV2,TRBJ2-7,ASMGDRPGYEQY
TRBV5-1,TRBJ1-1,ASSRTSGQKEAF
TRBV4-2,TRBJ2-2,ASSQGTSGNANTGELF
TRBV5-6,TRBJ2-7,ASSLVQGDEQY
TRBV5-1,TRBJ2-4,ASSPEGQNKNIQY
TRBV11-2,TRBJ2-7,ASGWTGGSYEQY
TRBV7-9,TRBJ2-2,ASSPRGSGRPNTGELF
TRBV5-4,TRBJ2-2,ASSSALAGGRTGELF
TRBV5-1,TRBJ1-5,ASSQTGNNQPQH
TRBV12-2,TRBJ1-2,ASRPVREGYGYT